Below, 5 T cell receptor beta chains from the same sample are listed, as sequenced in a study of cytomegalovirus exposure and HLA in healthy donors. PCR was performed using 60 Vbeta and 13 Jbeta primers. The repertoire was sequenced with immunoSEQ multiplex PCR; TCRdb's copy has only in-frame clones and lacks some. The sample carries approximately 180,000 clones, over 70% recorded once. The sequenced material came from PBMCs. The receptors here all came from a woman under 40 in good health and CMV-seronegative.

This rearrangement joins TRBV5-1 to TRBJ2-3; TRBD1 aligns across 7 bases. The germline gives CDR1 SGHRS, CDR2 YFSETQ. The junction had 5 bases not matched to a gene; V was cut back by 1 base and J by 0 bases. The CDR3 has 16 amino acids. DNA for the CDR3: TGCGCCAGCAGCTTGATCGGGACAGTCAGCACAGATACGCAGTATTTT. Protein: CASSLIGTVSTDTQYF. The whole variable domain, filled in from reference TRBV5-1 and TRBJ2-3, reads KAGVTQTPRYLIKTRGQQVTLSCSPISGHRSVSWYQQTPGQGLQFLFEYFSETQRNKGNFPGRFSGRQFSNSRSEMNVSTLELGDSALYLCASSLIGTVSTDTQYFGPGTRLTVL.

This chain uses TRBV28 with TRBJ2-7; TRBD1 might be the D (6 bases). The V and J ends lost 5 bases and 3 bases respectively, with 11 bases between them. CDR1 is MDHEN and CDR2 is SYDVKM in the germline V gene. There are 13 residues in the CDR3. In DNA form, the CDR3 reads TGTGCCAGCAGTAGGGGGAAAAGCTACGAGCAGTACTTC. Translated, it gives CASSRGKSYEQYF.

In DNA, the CDR3 is TGCGCCAGCAGCTTGAGCCTATACAATGAGCAGTTCTTC. As protein: CASSLSLYNEQFF. V and J are TRBV5-1 and TRBJ2-1; no reliable D call. With 1 base removed from V and 4 bases from J, the gap between germline ends came to 6 bases. Per germline, CDR1 SGHRS and CDR2 YFSETQ. The CDR3 covers 13 residues.

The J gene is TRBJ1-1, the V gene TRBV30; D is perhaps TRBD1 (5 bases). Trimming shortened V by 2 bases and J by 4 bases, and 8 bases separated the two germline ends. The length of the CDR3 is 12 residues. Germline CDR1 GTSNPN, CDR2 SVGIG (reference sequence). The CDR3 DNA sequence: TGTGCCTGGAGTCTGGGGGGCACTGAAGCTTTCTTT. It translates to CAWSLGGTEAFF.

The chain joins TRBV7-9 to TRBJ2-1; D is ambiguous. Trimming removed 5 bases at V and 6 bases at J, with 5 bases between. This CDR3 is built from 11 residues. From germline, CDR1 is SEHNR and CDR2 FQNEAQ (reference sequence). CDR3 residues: CASSPGNEQFF. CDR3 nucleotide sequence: TGTGCCAGCAGCCCGGGCAATGAGCAGTTCTTC.